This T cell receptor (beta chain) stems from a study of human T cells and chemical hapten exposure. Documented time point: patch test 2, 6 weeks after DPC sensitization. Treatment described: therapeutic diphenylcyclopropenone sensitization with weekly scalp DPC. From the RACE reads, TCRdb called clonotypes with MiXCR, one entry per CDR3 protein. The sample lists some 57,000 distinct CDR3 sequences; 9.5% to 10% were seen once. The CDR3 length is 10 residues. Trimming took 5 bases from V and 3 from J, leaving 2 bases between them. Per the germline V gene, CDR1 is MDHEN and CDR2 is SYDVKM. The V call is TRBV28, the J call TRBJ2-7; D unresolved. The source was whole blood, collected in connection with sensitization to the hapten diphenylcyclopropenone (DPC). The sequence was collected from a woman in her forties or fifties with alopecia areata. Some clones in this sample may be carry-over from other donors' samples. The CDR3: CASSRYEQYF. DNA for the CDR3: TGTGCCAGCAGTCGCTACGAGCAGTACTTC.